One and the same sample provided the 16 T cell receptor beta chains below, sequenced in a study of T cell responses to AZD1222 COVID-19 vaccine. Only in-frame clones appear in the TCRdb table, and some are missing; sequencing was by immunoSEQ multiplex PCR. The sample has 90,000 or so clones; about 86% are singletons. The sample was peripheral blood, taken on day 0 of AZD1222 vaccination. The receptors here all came from an adult in good health.

The rearrangement uses TRBV29-1 and TRBJ2-7; a weak D match, TRBD1 (7 bases). Trimming took off 6 bases at V and 1 base at J, with 19 bases between the two ends. The V gene's germline CDR1 is SQVTM and CDR2 ANQGSEA. This CDR3 is built from 15 residues. The CDR3 nucleotides read TGCAGCGTCCTGGCGGGACAGTCTCTATCCTACGAGCAGTACTTC. It specifies CSVLAGQSLSYEQYF.

The chain carries TRBV27 and TRBJ1-4, with 7 bases matching TRBD1. The V gene end was trimmed by 6 bases and the J gene end by 7 bases; junction bases not matched to a gene: 8. The CDR3 covers 14 residues. The V gene's germline CDR1 is MNHEY and CDR2 SMNVEV (reference sequence). DNA for the CDR3: TGTGCCAGCAGGTTAGACAGGGATGCTGAAAAACTGTTTTTT. Protein: CASRLDRDAEKLFF.

The genes are TRBV19 and TRBJ1-1; the D gene is possibly TRBD1 (5 bases). This CDR3 contains 15 residues. Germline values: CDR1 LNHDA, CDR2 SQIVND (reference sequence). The V gene lost 1 base and the J gene lost 4 bases, with 13 bases spanning the gap. CDR3 region: CASSIGWVGGTEAFF. CDR3 in DNA: TGTGCCAGTAGTATAGGATGGGTCGGGGGCACTGAAGCTTTCTTT.

The sample holds one count of this clone. The chain has TRBV19 and TRBJ1-2; 9 bases line up with TRBD1. The CDR3 sequence is 13 residues long. Germline V gene lookup returns CDR1 LNHDA and CDR2 SQIVND (reference sequence). V lost 8 bases to trimming and J lost 0 bases; unmatched junction nucleotides: 1. DNA for the CDR3: TGTGCCAGTGGGGACAGGGCTAACTATGGCTACACCTTC. It encodes CASGDRANYGYTF. Combining the CDR3 with reference TRBV19 and TRBJ1-2 gives the whole variable domain DGGITQSPKYLFRKEGQNVTLSCEQNLNHDAMYWYRQDPGQGLRLIYYSQIVNDFQKGDIAEGYSVSREKKESFPLTVTSAQKNPTAFYLCASGDRANYGYTFGSGTRLTVV.

The chain links TRBV7-9 to TRBJ2-3, with unresolved D. The CDR3 contains 14 residues. Looked up from germline, CDR1 is SEHNR and CDR2 is FQNEAQ (reference sequence). Deletions cut 2 bases from V and 2 bases from J, with 8 bases between. The CDR3: CASSLRADTDTQYF. In nucleotides, the CDR3 is TGTGCCAGCAGCTTAAGGGCAGACACAGATACGCAGTATTTT. Looking up the rest from reference TRBV7-9 and TRBJ2-3 gives the full variable domain: DTGVSQNPRHKITKRGQNVTFRCDPISEHNRLYWYRQTLGQGPEFLTYFQNEAQLEKSRLLSDRFSAERPKGSFSTLEIQRTEQGDSAMYLCASSLRADTDTQYFGPGTRLTVL.

The chain has TRBV7-3 and TRBJ2-2; 10 bases match TRBD1. Trimming took 0 bases from V and 6 from J; bases not matched to a gene: 13. The CDR3 has 19 amino acids. CDR1 SGHTA and CDR2 FQGTGA come from the germline V gene. The chain's CDR3 is CASSLTAGTGTGVAGELFF. CDR3 DNA sequence: TGTGCCAGCAGCTTAACGGCCGGAACCGGGACAGGGGTCGCCGGGGAGCTGTTTTTT.

The chain uses TRBV5-1 and TRBJ2-7; D tentatively fits TRBD1 or TRBD2 (5 bases each). CDR1 SGHRS and CDR2 YFSETQ come from the germline V gene. V was cut by 0 bases and J by 2 bases, with 15 bases left in between. The CDR3 runs to 16 residues. CDR3 region: CASSLAGTPSAYEQYF. CDR3 DNA sequence: TGCGCCAGCAGCTTGGCCGGGACCCCATCTGCCTACGAGCAGTACTTC.

V is TRBV28 and J is TRBJ1-3; D is unresolved. Germline-derived CDR1 and CDR2 are MDHEN and SYDVKM. The length of the CDR3 is 13 residues. V was cut by 8 bases and J by 3 bases, with 11 bases left in between. The CDR3 protein is CASVLAGGNTIYF. Written as DNA, the CDR3 is TGTGCCAGCGTTCTGGCCGGTGGAAACACCATATATTTT. The full variable domain, with the rest looked up from reference TRBV28 and TRBJ1-3, is DVKVTQSSRYLVKRTGEKVFLECVQDMDHENMFWYRQDPGLGLRLIYFSYDVKMKEKGDIPEGYSVSREKKERFSLILESASTNQTSMYLCASVLAGGNTIYFGEGSWLTVV.

This chain uses TRBV6-4 with TRBJ1-6; D is uncertain. The ends were cut back, 6 bases at V and 0 bases at J, with 6 bases in the middle. The CDR3 covers 14 residues. Germline-derived CDR1 and CDR2 are MRHNA and SNTAGT. CDR3 in DNA: TGTGCCAGCAGCGCCAGCTCCTATAATTCACCCCTCCACTTT. Amino acids: CASSASSYNSPLHF.

The CDR3 reads CASSRGWADTQYF. CDR3 coding DNA: TGTGCCAGCAGTCGCGGGTGGGCAGATACGCAGTATTTT. J is TRBJ2-3 and V is TRBV6-5, with D tentatively TRBD2 (5 bases). This CDR3 comprises 13 residues. CDR1 and CDR2 from the germline V gene are MNHEY and SVGAGI. The V end was cut by 5 bases, the J end by 4 bases, with 10 bases between.

This clone was counted once. This chain uses TRBV28 with TRBJ2-3, with D tentatively TRBD1 or TRBD2 (5 bases each). This CDR3 contains 17 residues. V dropped 4 bases and J dropped 0 bases, with 17 bases sitting between them. Per the germline V gene, CDR1 is MDHEN and CDR2 is SYDVKM. CDR3 coding DNA: TGTGCCAGCAGTTCGAGGGGTACTTTCCCTAGCACAGATACGCAGTATTTT. Amino acids: CASSSRGTFPSTDTQYF.

This clone was counted once. V is TRBV4-1 and J is TRBJ2-1, with D perhaps matching TRBD2 (5 bases). This CDR3 is built from 16 residues. The germline gives CDR1 MGHRA, CDR2 YSYEKL. Trimming left V 0 bases short and J 3 bases short, with 12 bases between. As DNA, the CDR3 is TGCGCCAGCAGCCAAGATGGCAGCGGAGACTACAATGAGCAGTTCTTC. Translated: CASSQDGSGDYNEQFF.

The rearrangement links TRBV4-1 to TRBJ1-2; D is undetermined. The CDR3 is 19 amino acids. CDR1 and CDR2 (germline): MGHRA, YSYEKL. Trimming removed 0 bases at V and 5 bases at J, with 25 bases between. CDR3: CASSQDKSKLEWLRYGYTF. The CDR3 DNA reads as TGCGCCAGCAGCCAAGATAAGTCGAAGTTGGAGTGGCTAAGGTATGGCTACACCTTC.

The J gene is TRBJ1-1, the V gene TRBV2; 7 positions agree with TRBD1. The CDR3 runs 14 residues. Germline V CDR1 and CDR2: SNHLY, FYNNEI. V was clipped by 3 bases and J by 0 bases; unmatched bases: 1. The CDR3 region is CASSETGLNTEAFF. The CDR3 DNA reads TGTGCCAGCAGTGAGACAGGGTTGAACACTGAAGCTTTCTTT. Using reference TRBV2 and TRBJ1-1 for the parts outside the CDR3, the full variable domain is EPEVTQTPSHQVTQMGQEVILRCVPISNHLYFYWYRQILGQKVEFLVSFYNNEISEKSEIFDDQFSVERPDGSNFTLKIRSTKLEDSAMYFCASSETGLNTEAFFGQGTRLTVV.

The V call is TRBV27, the J call TRBJ2-1; 9 nucleotides align to TRBD2. Looked up from germline, CDR1 is MNHEY and CDR2 is SMNVEV (reference sequence). This CDR3 has 15 residues. The J segment lost 2 bases and the V segment lost 6 bases, leaving 5 bases of the junction unmatched. The CDR3 spells CASSGLALPYNEQFF. CDR3 DNA sequence: TGTGCCAGCAGCGGACTAGCGCTCCCCTACAATGAGCAGTTCTTC.

The chain joins TRBV5-6 to TRBJ1-6, with 9 bases aligning to TRBD1. The CDR3 loop spans 17 amino acids. The germline V gene encodes CDR1 SGHDT and CDR2 YYEEEE. Germline trimming cut 1 base from V and 4 bases from J; bases unmatched to any gene: 6. This CDR3 reads CASSLWATGGYNSPLHF. In nucleotides, the CDR3 is TGTGCCAGCAGCTTGTGGGCGACAGGGGGTTATAATTCACCCCTCCACTTT.